This T cell receptor (beta chain) is drawn from a study of blood T cell repertoires in COVID-19. Study at large: Spain, Italy and the United States supplied samples that represented acute and convalescent COVID-19. T cells, B-cell-depleted T cells, or PBMCs provided the cDNA or gDNA that served as material.

Trimming cost V 0 bases and J 4 bases; bases outside gene matches: 7. The length of the CDR3 is 17 residues. Germline CDR1 reads MGHRA; CDR2 reads YSYEKL. Original analysis: Using reference gene primer amplification, nucleated cell counts were estimated. Some clones are missing from TCRdb's copy, which holds only in-frame ones; the method was immunoSEQ multiplex PCR. V, J and clone size are taken as reported in that table, and D and trimming were inferred from the DNA itself. The repertoire consists of about 100,000 clones, with under 90% occurring once and the leading ten covering roughly 12%. The specimen sequenced was peripheral blood. This sequence originates from a human donor in a cohort sampled during active COVID-19. The chain uses TRBV4-1 and TRBJ2-3, with 10 bases aligning to TRBD2. CDR3 in DNA: TGCGCCAGCAGCCAAGATTATCTAGCGGGAGTTCCAGATACGCAGTATTTT. This translates into CASSQDYLAGVPDTQYF.